The present entry profiles one T cell receptor beta chain with its context. As yet, its antigen is unknown. This entry belongs to a study of beta chain features in type 1 diabetes. Study-wide results and caveats: Type 1 diabetes patients had moderately but significantly shorter TCRB CDR3s in all four CD4+ subsets. Compared to healthy donors, patients appeared to have naive, central memory and Treg TCRB repertoires that were more alike. The VDJ junctions of type 1 diabetes patients carried fewer insertions and more deletions. High-TCR-expressing cells could be over-represented by cDNA sequencing.

The CDR3 is made up of 14 amino acids. Looked up from germline, CDR1 is SEHNR and CDR2 is FQNEAQ (reference sequence). Trimming took 8 bases from V and 2 from J, leaving 10 bases between them. Expressed TCRB transcripts were sequenced, since all the RNA that had been isolated was reverse transcribed. Produced via immunoSEQ multiplex PCR; TCRdb's table is partial and in-frame only. The table shows 130,000 or so clones, with approximately 10% occurring only once. The rearrangement joins TRBV7-9 to TRBJ2-6, with a possible D match to TRBD2 (5 bases). The receptor comes from a man aged 30 to 45 with type 1 diabetes. Sequenced material: central memory CD4+ T cells from blood. The CDR3 here is CASPRTPGANVLTF. For the CDR3, the DNA is TGTGCCAGCCCCCGGACTCCTGGGGCCAACGTCCTGACTTTC.